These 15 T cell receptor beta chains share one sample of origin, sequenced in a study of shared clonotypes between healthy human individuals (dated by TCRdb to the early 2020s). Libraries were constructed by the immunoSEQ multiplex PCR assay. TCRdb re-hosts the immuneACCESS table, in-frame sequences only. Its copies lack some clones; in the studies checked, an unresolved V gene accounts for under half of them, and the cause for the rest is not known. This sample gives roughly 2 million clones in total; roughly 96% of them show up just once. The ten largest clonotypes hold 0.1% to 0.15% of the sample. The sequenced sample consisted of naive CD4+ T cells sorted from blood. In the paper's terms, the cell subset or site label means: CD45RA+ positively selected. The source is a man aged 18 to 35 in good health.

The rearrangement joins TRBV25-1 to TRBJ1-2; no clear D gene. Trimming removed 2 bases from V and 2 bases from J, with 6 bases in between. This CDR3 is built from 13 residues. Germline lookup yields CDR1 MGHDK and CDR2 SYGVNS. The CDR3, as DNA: TGTGCCAGCAGTGAACCCGAGAACTATGGCTACACCTTC. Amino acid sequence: CASSEPENYGYTF.

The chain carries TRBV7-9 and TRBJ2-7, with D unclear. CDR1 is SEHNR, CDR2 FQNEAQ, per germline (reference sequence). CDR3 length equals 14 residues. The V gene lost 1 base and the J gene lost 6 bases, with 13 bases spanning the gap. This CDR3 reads CASSLEVEPGEQYF. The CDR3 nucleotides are TGTGCCAGCAGCTTAGAGGTTGAACCGGGCGAGCAGTACTTC. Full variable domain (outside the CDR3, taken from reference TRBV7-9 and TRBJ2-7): DTGVSQNPRHKITKRGQNVTFRCDPISEHNRLYWYRQTLGQGPEFLTYFQNEAQLEKSRLLSDRFSAERPKGSFSTLEIQRTEQGDSAMYLCASSLEVEPGEQYFGPGTRLTVT.

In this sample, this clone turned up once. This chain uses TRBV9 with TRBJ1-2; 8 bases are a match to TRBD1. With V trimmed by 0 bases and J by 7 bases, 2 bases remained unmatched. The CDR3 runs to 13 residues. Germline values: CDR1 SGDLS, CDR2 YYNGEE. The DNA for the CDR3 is TGTGCCAGCAGCGTAGGACAGGGGATTGGCTACACCTTC. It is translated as CASSVGQGIGYTF.

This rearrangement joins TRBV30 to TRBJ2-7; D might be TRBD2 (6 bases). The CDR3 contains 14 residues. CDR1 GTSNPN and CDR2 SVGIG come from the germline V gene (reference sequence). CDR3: CTYIPPGDPYEQYF. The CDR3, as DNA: TGTACCTACATCCCGCCGGGGGACCCCTACGAGCAGTACTTC.

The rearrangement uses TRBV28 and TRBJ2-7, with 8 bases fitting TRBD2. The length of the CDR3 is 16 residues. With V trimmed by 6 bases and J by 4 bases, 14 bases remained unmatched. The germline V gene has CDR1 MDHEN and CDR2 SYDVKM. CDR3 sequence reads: CASSLPAGGFFYEQYF. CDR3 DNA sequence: TGTGCCAGCAGCTTGCCCGCGGGGGGCTTTTTTTACGAGCAGTACTTC. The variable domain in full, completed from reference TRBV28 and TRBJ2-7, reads DVKVTQSSRYLVKRTGEKVFLECVQDMDHENMFWYRQDPGLGLRLIYFSYDVKMKEKGDIPEGYSVSREKKERFSLILESASTNQTSMYLCASSLPAGGFFYEQYFGPGTRLTVT.

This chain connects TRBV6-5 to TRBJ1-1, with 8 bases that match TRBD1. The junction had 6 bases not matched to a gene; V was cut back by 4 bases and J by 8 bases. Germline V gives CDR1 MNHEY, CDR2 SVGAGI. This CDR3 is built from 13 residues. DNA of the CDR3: TGTGCCAGCAGTTCGGACAGGGTGAGGGAAGCTTTCTTT. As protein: CASSSDRVREAFF.

The chain's CDR3 is CASSLDLAEQYF. The CDR3 DNA is TGTGCCAGCAGCCTCGACCTGGCCGAGCAGTACTTC. The J gene is TRBJ2-7, the V gene TRBV7-9; D gene unclear. V was clipped by 5 bases and J by 6 bases, with 11 bases between them. The CDR3 is 12 amino acids. The germline CDR1 and CDR2 sequences are SEHNR and FQNEAQ (reference sequence).

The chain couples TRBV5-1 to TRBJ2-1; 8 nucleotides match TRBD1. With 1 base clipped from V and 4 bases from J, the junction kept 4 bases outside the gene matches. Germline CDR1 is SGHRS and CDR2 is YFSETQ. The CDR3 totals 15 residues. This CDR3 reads CASSLPRDRYNEQFF. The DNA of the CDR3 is TGCGCCAGCAGCTTGCCTCGGGACAGGTACAATGAGCAGTTCTTC.

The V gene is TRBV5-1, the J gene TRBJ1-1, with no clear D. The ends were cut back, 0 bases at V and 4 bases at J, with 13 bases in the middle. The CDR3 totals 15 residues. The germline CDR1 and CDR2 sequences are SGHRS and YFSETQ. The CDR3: CASSLAAGAGTEAFF. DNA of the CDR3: TGCGCCAGCAGCTTGGCCGCAGGAGCGGGCACTGAAGCTTTCTTT. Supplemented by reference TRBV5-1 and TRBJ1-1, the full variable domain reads KAGVTQTPRYLIKTRGQQVTLSCSPISGHRSVSWYQQTPGQGLQFLFEYFSETQRNKGNFPGRFSGRQFSNSRSEMNVSTLELGDSALYLCASSLAAGAGTEAFFGQGTRLTVV.

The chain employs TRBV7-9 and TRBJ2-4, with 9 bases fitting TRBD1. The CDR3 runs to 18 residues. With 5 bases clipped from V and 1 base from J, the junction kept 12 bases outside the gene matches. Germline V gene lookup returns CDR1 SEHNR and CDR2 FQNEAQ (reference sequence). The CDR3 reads CASSPTWTGALAKNIQYF. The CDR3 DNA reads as TGTGCCAGCAGCCCTACCTGGACAGGGGCCTTGGCCAAAAACATTCAGTACTTC.

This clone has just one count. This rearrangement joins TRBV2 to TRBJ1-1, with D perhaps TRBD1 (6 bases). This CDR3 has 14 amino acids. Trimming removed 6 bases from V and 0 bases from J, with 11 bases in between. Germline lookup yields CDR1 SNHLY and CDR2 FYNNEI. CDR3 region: CASRTGAMNTEAFF. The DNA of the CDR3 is TGTGCCAGCAGGACAGGAGCAATGAACACTGAAGCTTTCTTT.

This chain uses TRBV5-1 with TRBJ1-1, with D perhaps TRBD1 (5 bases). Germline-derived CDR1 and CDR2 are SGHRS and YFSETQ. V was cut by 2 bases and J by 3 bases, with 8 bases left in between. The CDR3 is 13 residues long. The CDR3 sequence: CASSFQGHTEAFF. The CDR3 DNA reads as TGCGCCAGCAGCTTTCAGGGACACACTGAAGCTTTCTTT. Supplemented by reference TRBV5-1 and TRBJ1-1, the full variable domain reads KAGVTQTPRYLIKTRGQQVTLSCSPISGHRSVSWYQQTPGQGLQFLFEYFSETQRNKGNFPGRFSGRQFSNSRSEMNVSTLELGDSALYLCASSFQGHTEAFFGQGTRLTVV.

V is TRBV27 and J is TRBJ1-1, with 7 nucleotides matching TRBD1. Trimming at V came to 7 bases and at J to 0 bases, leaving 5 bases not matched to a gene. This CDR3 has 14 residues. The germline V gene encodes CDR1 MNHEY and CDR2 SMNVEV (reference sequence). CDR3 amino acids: CASTRQGMNTEAFF. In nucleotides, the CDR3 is TGTGCCAGCACCCGACAGGGTATGAACACTGAAGCTTTCTTT.

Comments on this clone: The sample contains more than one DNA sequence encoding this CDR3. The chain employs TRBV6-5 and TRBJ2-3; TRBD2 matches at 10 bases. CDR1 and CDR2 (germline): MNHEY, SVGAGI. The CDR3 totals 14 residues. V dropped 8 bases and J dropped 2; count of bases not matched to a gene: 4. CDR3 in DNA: TGTGCCAGCCGCGGGACTAGCGACACAGATACGCAGTATTTT. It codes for CASRGTSDTDTQYF.

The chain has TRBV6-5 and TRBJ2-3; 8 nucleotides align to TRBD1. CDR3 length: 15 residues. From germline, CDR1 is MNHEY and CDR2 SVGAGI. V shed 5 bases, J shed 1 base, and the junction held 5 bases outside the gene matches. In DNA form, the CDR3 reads TGTGCCAGCAGTGCAGGGGGCCGGGGCACAGATACGCAGTATTTT. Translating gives CASSAGGRGTDTQYF.